The 11 T cell receptor beta chains in this list originate from one sample, sequenced in a study of blood T cell repertoires in COVID-19. Clones were sequenced by immunoSEQ multiplex PCR, and TCRdb holds only the in-frame ones, with some missing. Of some 250,000 clones listed, around 83% are singletons. The sample consisted of peripheral blood. These receptors all stem from a young man who had recovered from COVID-19.

The chain joins TRBV5-6 to TRBJ1-2; D unclear. From germline, CDR1 is SGHDT and CDR2 YYEEEE. This CDR3 is built from 13 residues. V lost 1 base to trimming and J lost 7 bases, with 11 bases between them. CDR3: CASSLIQEGGYTF. For the CDR3, the DNA is TGTGCCAGCAGCTTGATCCAGGAAGGTGGCTACACCTTC.

This chain uses TRBV24-1 with TRBJ2-3; 9 nucleotides align to TRBD1. Germline V gene sequence: CDR1 KGHDR, CDR2 SFDVKD. The CDR3 has 13 residues. V dropped 6 bases and J dropped 6; count of bases not matched to a gene: 3. This chain's CDR3 is CATSKQGADTQYF. CDR3 bases: TGTGCCACCAGTAAACAGGGGGCGGATACGCAGTATTTT.

The J gene is TRBJ1-5, the V gene TRBV12-5, with a tentative D call TRBD1 (5 bases). Germline lookup yields CDR1 LGHNT and CDR2 FRNRAP. CDR3 size: 20 residues. V shed 1 base and J shed 3 bases, with 25 bases lying between them. The CDR3 DNA reads as TGTGCTAGTGGTTTGGCCATCTGGGACGGGGGGGGAATCGTCAATCAGCCCCAGCATTTT. This codes for CASGLAIWDGGGIVNQPQHF.

The chain has TRBV29-1 and TRBJ1-1; 11 nucleotides agree with TRBD1. This CDR3 has 12 amino acids. Germline loops: CDR1 SQVTM, CDR2 ANQGSEA. With 4 bases clipped from V and 9 bases from J, the junction kept 4 bases outside the gene matches. The CDR3 bases are TGCAGCGTTGGGACAGGGGGCGAGAAAGCTTTCTTT. This codes for CSVGTGGEKAFF.

This clone was seen a single time. The chain joins TRBV6-5 to TRBJ2-3; 9 positions match TRBD1. This CDR3 has 16 amino acids. V shed 4 bases, J shed 0 bases, and the junction held 5 bases outside the gene matches. Germline CDR1 MNHEY, CDR2 SVGAGI. Here the CDR3 reads CASSSRQGVSTDTQYF. In DNA form, the CDR3 reads TGTGCCAGCAGTTCCAGACAGGGGGTTAGCACAGATACGCAGTATTTT.

This chain joins TRBV7-9 and TRBJ2-2; 7 nucleotides line up with TRBD1. The germline CDR1 and CDR2 sequences are SEHNR and FQNEAQ (reference sequence). With V trimmed by 4 bases and J by 6 bases, 2 bases remained unmatched. CDR3 size: 13 residues. The CDR3 loop reads CASSSQGAGELFF. The CDR3 nucleotides read TGTGCCAGCAGCTCGCAGGGGGCCGGGGAGCTGTTTTTT. Full variable domain (rest looked up from reference TRBV7-9 and TRBJ2-2): DTGVSQNPRHKITKRGQNVTFRCDPISEHNRLYWYRQTLGQGPEFLTYFQNEAQLEKSRLLSDRFSAERPKGSFSTLEIQRTEQGDSAMYLCASSSQGAGELFFGEGSRLTVL.

This clone was detected only once. The gene calls are TRBV28 and TRBJ1-6; D is undetermined. Trimming removed 1 base from V and 0 bases from J, with 4 bases in between. Germline values: CDR1 MDHEN, CDR2 SYDVKM. The CDR3 has 15 residues. Here the CDR3 reads CASSLSVSYNSPLHF. CDR3 sequence (DNA): TGTGCCAGCAGTTTATCAGTCTCCTATAATTCACCCCTCCACTTT.

The chain uses TRBV3-1 (or the pseudogene TRBV3-2) and TRBJ1-4; 7 bases agree with TRBD1. The CDR3 runs 16 residues. J was trimmed by 3 bases and V by 6 bases; bases with no gene match: 10. The germline V gene encodes CDR1 LGHDT and CDR2 YNNKEL (reference sequence). The CDR3 DNA sequence: TGTGCCAGCAGTCATCCCCTGGACAGGCCTAATGAAAAACTGTTTTTT. It specifies CASSHPLDRPNEKLFF.

The V call is TRBV11-3, the J call TRBJ2-3; D may be TRBD2 (7 bases). Trimming removed 5 bases at V and 5 bases at J, with 17 bases between. CDR3 length: 15 residues. Germline V gene sequence: CDR1 SGHNT, CDR2 YENEEA. The CDR3 nucleotides read TGTGCCAGCAGCCCCCTCGGGGGGCTTGAAGATACGCAGTATTTT. It translates to CASSPLGGLEDTQYF.

The J gene is TRBJ2-7, the V gene TRBV7-8; a possible D gene is TRBD1 (6 bases). The CDR3 runs 13 residues. The V gene's germline CDR1 is SGHVS and CDR2 FQNEAQ. Between the trimmed V and J ends, which lost 1 base and 4 bases, there was a span of 8 bases. CDR3 loop: CASSLGRGYEQYV. In DNA form, the CDR3 reads TGTGCCAGCAGCTTAGGCAGGGGATACGAGCAGTACGTC.

This chain uses TRBV28 with TRBJ2-1, with 9 bases identical to TRBD1. This CDR3 comprises 16 residues. With V trimmed by 4 bases and J by 5 bases, 9 bases remained unmatched. The germline V gene has CDR1 MDHEN and CDR2 SYDVKM. As DNA, the CDR3 is TGTGCCAGCAGTTCGGCGTGGGGACAGGGAGACAATGAGCAGTTCTTC. Translated: CASSSAWGQGDNEQFF. Full variable domain (missing parts from reference TRBV28 and TRBJ2-1): DVKVTQSSRYLVKRTGEKVFLECVQDMDHENMFWYRQDPGLGLRLIYFSYDVKMKEKGDIPEGYSVSREKKERFSLILESASTNQTSMYLCASSSAWGQGDNEQFFGPGTRLTVL.